These 24 T cell receptor beta chains came from one sample sequenced in a study of blood T cells in healthy people across ages. A second about 7 to 12 cycle PCR used barcoded and J-beta primers. TCRdb independently ran MiXCR on the 5' RACE reads; one entry per CDR3 protein. The table has around 970,000 distinct CDR3 sequences, 51% seen once. The sample consisted of blood. These receptor sequences come from a woman aged 60-70 years in good health.

The chain couples TRBV3-1 to TRBJ2-3, with D uncertain. The CDR3 has 15 residues. Trimming took 4 bases from V and 4 from J, leaving 15 bases between them. Per the germline V gene, CDR1 is LGHDT and CDR2 is YNNKEL (reference sequence). The CDR3 protein is CASSPAGKWADTQYF. For the CDR3, the DNA is TGTGCCAGCAGCCCTGCTGGGAAATGGGCAGATACGCAGTATTTT.

V usage is TRBV6-6 and J usage is TRBJ2-3; tentative D call: TRBD1 (6 bases). CDR1 is MNHNY and CDR2 is SVGAGI in the germline V gene (reference sequence). The CDR3 is made up of 16 amino acids. Deletions cut 1 base from V and 5 bases from J, with 16 bases between. CDR3 protein: CASSYYGRDIGDTQYF. The DNA of the CDR3 is TGTGCCAGCAGTTACTACGGCCGGGACATTGGAGATACGCAGTATTTT.

This rearrangement joins TRBV7-8 to TRBJ2-3, with 8 bases aligning to TRBD2. The junction had 10 bases not matched to a gene; V was cut back by 1 base and J by 4 bases. Looked up from germline, CDR1 is SGHVS and CDR2 is FQNEAQ. This CDR3 has 17 amino acids. The CDR3 sequence is CASSLEVIREGPDTQYF. DNA of the CDR3: TGTGCCAGCAGCTTAGAGGTTATCCGGGAGGGCCCAGATACGCAGTATTTT.

This clonotype was seen more than once but under ten times. The gene calls are TRBV3-1 and TRBJ2-1; 13 bases map to TRBD2. J lost 5 bases, V lost 4 bases, and 5 bases had no gene match. Germline CDR1 and CDR2: LGHDT and YNNKEL (reference sequence). The CDR3 is 16 residues long. In DNA form, the CDR3 reads TGTGCCAGCAGCCCCTTCGGGACTAGCGGGAACAATGAGCAGTTCTTC. Translated, it gives CASSPFGTSGNNEQFF.

This rearrangement joins TRBV27 to TRBJ2-3; D is uncertain. CDR1 is MNHEY, CDR2 SMNVEV, per germline (reference sequence). The CDR3 has 16 amino acids. V lost 2 bases and J lost 2, with 14 bases in between. The CDR3 coding sequence is TGTGCCAGCAGTTTACGTCCAAAAGGAAACACAGATACGCAGTATTTT. Translation: CASSLRPKGNTDTQYF.

This clonotype was counted between two and nine times. This chain links TRBV12-3 or TRBV12-4 with TRBJ2-4, with 7 bases aligning to TRBD2. The CDR3 totals 17 residues. J was trimmed by 3 bases and V by 5 bases; bases with no gene match: 13. DNA of the CDR3: TGTGCCAGCAGTCCTATGGGGAGGGCCGGGGGCAAAAACATTCAGTACTTC. Its translation is CASSPMGRAGGKNIQYF.

The chain links TRBV10-1 to TRBJ2-3; D not resolved. The V gene lost 2 bases and the J gene lost 2 bases, with 17 bases spanning the gap. The CDR3 has 17 residues. The V gene's germline CDR1 is WNHNN and CDR2 SYGVQD (reference sequence). CDR3 region: CASSESMPAESTDTQYF. CDR3 in DNA: TGCGCCAGCAGTGAGAGTATGCCGGCAGAGTCCACAGATACGCAGTATTTT.

This clonotype was observed a few times. The genes are TRBV12-3 or TRBV12-4 and TRBJ2-7, with D possibly matching TRBD2 (5 bases). The CDR3 spans 13 residues. V was clipped by 1 base and J by 7 bases, with 11 bases between them. The CDR3 loop reads CASSLGPRGEQYF. The DNA for the CDR3 is TGTGCCAGCAGTTTAGGACCGCGCGGGGAGCAGTACTTC.

J is TRBJ2-3 and V is TRBV6-6, with no clear D. Germline V gene sequence: CDR1 MNHNY, CDR2 SVGAGI (reference sequence). This CDR3 is built from 14 residues. V was clipped by 7 bases and J by 6 bases, with 17 bases between them. The CDR3 protein is CASTPGGVSDTQYF. The CDR3 DNA is TGTGCCAGCACCCCGGGTGGTGTCTCGGATACGCAGTATTTT.

This clonotype came up a few times. The rearrangement links TRBV20-1 to TRBJ2-4; D is ambiguous. The J call may be wrong; the DNA end is better matched by TRBJ2-7. Germline loops: CDR1 DFQATT, CDR2 SNEGSKA (reference sequence). The CDR3 contains 13 residues. CDR3 in amino acids: CSASKDAAGEQYF. CDR3 nucleotides: TGCAGTGCTAGCAAAGACGCCGCCGGCGAGCAGTACTTC.

This chain uses TRBV27 with TRBJ2-5; 14 positions agree with TRBD2. The germline gives CDR1 MNHEY, CDR2 SMNVEV (reference sequence). This CDR3 has 13 residues. With V trimmed by 7 bases and J by 13 bases, 8 bases remained unmatched. In DNA, the CDR3 is TGTGCCAGCACCAGACTAGCGGGAGGGCCGTGGTACTTC. The encoded protein is CASTRLAGGPWYF.

Only a few counts were recorded for this clonotype. The rearrangement links TRBV4-1 to TRBJ1-1; TRBD1 is a possible D gene (5 bases). The CDR3 extends over 11 amino acids. CDR1 is MGHRA, CDR2 YSYEKL, per germline. V dropped 3 bases and J dropped 8 bases, with 7 bases sitting between them. This CDR3 reads CASSHQGEAFF. CDR3 bases: TGCGCCAGCAGCCATCAGGGAGAAGCTTTCTTT.

The V and J genes are TRBV6-2 or TRBV6-3 and TRBJ2-1; tentative D call: TRBD2 (6 bases). Germline CDR1 MNHEY, CDR2 SVGEGT. V lost 2 bases and J 0 bases, leaving 23 bases between the germline ends. CDR3 length: 20 amino acids. DNA of the CDR3: TGTGCCAGCAGTTACGATTTATGGGGTGCGGGGCCCGGCTCCTACAATGAGCAGTTCTTC. Residues: CASSYDLWGAGPGSYNEQFF.

The chain joins TRBV20-1 to TRBJ2-5, with 11 bases fitting TRBD2. The CDR3 sequence is 13 residues long. Germline-derived CDR1 and CDR2 are DFQATT and SNEGSKA (reference sequence). Unmatched junction bases numbered 2, after V lost 5 bases and J lost 3 bases. The CDR3 region is CSASGLAEETQYF. The CDR3 DNA follows: TGCAGTGCTTCGGGACTAGCGGAAGAGACCCAGTACTTC.

The chain combines TRBV4-3 with TRBJ2-7; D might be TRBD1 (6 bases). The CDR3 sequence is 17 residues long. Trimming removed 2 bases from V and 3 bases from J, with 20 bases in between. Germline CDR1 and CDR2: LGHNA and YSLEER. CDR3 amino acids: CASSQSGYPQGFYEQYF. CDR3 in DNA: TGCGCCAGCAGCCAATCGGGCTATCCACAGGGATTCTACGAGCAGTACTTC.

The chain recombines TRBV20-1 with TRBJ2-3; either TRBD1 or TRBD2 may supply D (5 bases each). Germline assignment: CDR1 DFQATT and CDR2 SNEGSKA (reference sequence). Between the trimmed V and J ends, which lost 6 bases and 5 bases, there was a span of 9 bases. This CDR3 region has 11 residues. CDR3 amino acids: CSAAGRDTQYF. CDR3 DNA sequence: TGCAGTGCCGCAGGGAGAGATACGCAGTATTTT.

This clonotype was seen a handful of times. The rearrangement uses TRBV4-3 and TRBJ2-3; TRBD2 agrees at 10 bases. This CDR3 has 15 residues. The ends lost 0 bases at V and 3 bases at J; junction bases unmatched: 0. Germline-derived CDR1 and CDR2 are LGHNA and YSLEER. This chain's CDR3 is CASSQELAGTDTQYF. The CDR3 coding sequence is TGCGCCAGCAGCCAAGAACTAGCGGGAACAGATACGCAGTATTTT.

The gene calls are TRBV20-1 and TRBJ1-5; TRBD1 agrees at 7 bases. Germline CDR1 DFQATT, CDR2 SNEGSKA (reference sequence). This CDR3 has 14 residues. J was trimmed by 0 bases and V by 8 bases; bases with no gene match: 7. For the CDR3, the DNA is TGCAGTACCCAGGGGGTTTATAGCAATCAGCCCCAGCATTTT. As protein: CSTQGVYSNQPQHF.

This clonotype turned up a few times. This sequence joins TRBV18 and TRBJ2-3; D may be TRBD2 (5 bases). Germline CDR1 KGHSH, CDR2 LQKENI. V lost 0 bases and J 5 bases, leaving 18 bases between the germline ends. This CDR3 comprises 17 residues. DNA for the CDR3: TGTGCCAGCTCACCACCGGCTAGCAGATCGTCGGGAGATACGCAGTATTTT. The encoded protein is CASSPPASRSSGDTQYF.

This clonotype has a single count. One end of the junction is discordant with germline, which a read error may explain. V gene TRBV27 combines with J gene TRBJ2-7; D is undetermined. Germline values: CDR1 MNHEY, CDR2 SMNVEV (reference sequence). The CDR3 has 12 amino acids. CDR3 in amino acids: CASSSVSYEQNF. CDR3 in DNA: TGTGCCAGCAGTTCCGTATCCTACGAGCAGAACTTC.

The gene calls are TRBV28 and TRBJ2-7; possibly TRBD2 for D (6 bases). Germline V gene sequence: CDR1 MDHEN, CDR2 SYDVKM. The CDR3 loop spans 14 amino acids. Trimming took off 7 bases at V and 0 bases at J, with 13 bases between the two ends. The DNA of the CDR3 is TGTGCCAGCAAGGGACTGGCTACCTCCTACGAGCAGTACTTC. Translating gives CASKGLATSYEQYF.

This clonotype was picked up a small number of times. The rearrangement joins TRBV28 to TRBJ2-7; D may match TRBD1 or TRBD2 (5 bases each). Trimming took off 6 bases at V and 0 bases at J, with 21 bases between the two ends. Germline CDR1 and CDR2: MDHEN and SYDVKM. The CDR3 totals 17 residues. The CDR3 spells CASRPYPGAPSSYEQYF. Written as DNA, the CDR3 is TGTGCCAGCAGACCATACCCCGGGGCGCCTAGCTCCTACGAGCAGTACTTC.

V is TRBV15 and J is TRBJ2-5, with TRBD2 as a possible D gene (5 bases). Germline CDR1 is LNHNV and CDR2 is YYDKDF (reference sequence). Trimming pared 3 bases from V and 7 bases from J, leaving 15 bases between. The CDR3 has 14 amino acids. The CDR3 DNA reads as TGTGCCACCAGCAGGTGGAGCGGCGCTGGGACCCAGTACTTC. Translating it yields CATSRWSGAGTQYF.

In this sample, this clonotype turned up a few times. The chain carries TRBV20-1 and TRBJ2-5; the D is unclear. This CDR3 comprises 13 residues. V lost 5 bases and J lost 1, with 11 bases in between. Germline V gives CDR1 DFQATT, CDR2 SNEGSKA (reference sequence). The CDR3 here is CSALLVLQETQYF. The CDR3 region has the DNA TGCAGTGCTCTACTGGTACTCCAAGAGACCCAGTACTTC.